This T cell receptor (beta chain) was captured in a study of CD8+CD57+ T cells in acquired aplastic anemia. Across the study: 3.2 ug was the average amount of DNA from sorted CD4+ and CD8+ cells. Findings and caveats of the study: Patients shared under 30 CD8+ CDR3 sequences with controls. In CD8+ cells, Simpson's diversity showed no significant difference between patients and controls.

Notes on this clonotype: The target antigen is unknown.

Germline CDR1 SNHLY, CDR2 FYNNEI. Trimming took off 7 bases at V and 2 bases at J, with 11 bases between the two ends. The CDR3 has 13 residues. Profiles of TCR beta VDJ and CDR3 were generated from a genomic DNA template. In TCRdb, the reads were re-called with MiXCR into one record per CDR3 protein. The sample has some 200,000 distinct CDR3 sequences, approximately 50% seen once. Patients who underwent sequencing had shown CD8+CD57+ cell expansion by flow cytometry. When blood sampling took place, the patients had received no therapy. Source material: sorted CD4+, CD8+, or CD8+CD57+ T cells (not recorded which) from PBMCs. The chain joins TRBV2 to TRBJ2-5, with D uncertain. The TCR originated in a human donor with aplastic anemia. The CDR3 DNA is TGTGCCAGCACCCCTCAAGCTCAAGAGACCCAGTACTTC. Protein product: CASTPQAQETQYF. The full variable domain, in which reference TRBV2 and TRBJ2-5 provide the parts outside the CDR3, is EPEVTQTPSHQVTQMGQEVILRCVPISNHLYFYWYRQILGQKVEFLVSFYNNEISEKSEIFDDQFSVERPDGSNFTLKIRSTKLEDSAMYFCASTPQAQETQYFGPGTRLLVL.